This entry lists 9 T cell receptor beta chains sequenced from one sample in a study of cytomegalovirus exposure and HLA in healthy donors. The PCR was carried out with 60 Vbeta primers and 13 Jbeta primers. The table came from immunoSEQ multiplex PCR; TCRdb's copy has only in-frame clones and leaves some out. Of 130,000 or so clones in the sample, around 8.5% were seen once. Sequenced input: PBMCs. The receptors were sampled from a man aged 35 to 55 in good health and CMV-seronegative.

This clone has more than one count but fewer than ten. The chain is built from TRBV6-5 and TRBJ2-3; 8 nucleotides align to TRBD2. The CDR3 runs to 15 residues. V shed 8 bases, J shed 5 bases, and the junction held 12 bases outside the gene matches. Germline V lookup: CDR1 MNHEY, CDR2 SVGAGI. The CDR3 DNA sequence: TGTGCCAGCGGCCCAGCGGGGGAGTTTTTAGATACGCAGTATTTT. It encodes CASGPAGEFLDTQYF.

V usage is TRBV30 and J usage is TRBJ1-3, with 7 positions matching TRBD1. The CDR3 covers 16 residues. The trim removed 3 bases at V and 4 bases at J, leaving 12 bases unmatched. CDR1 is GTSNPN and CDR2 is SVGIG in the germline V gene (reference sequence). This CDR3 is CAWRLPEGASGNTIYF. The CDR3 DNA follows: TGTGCCTGGAGACTACCGGAGGGGGCCTCGGGAAACACCATATATTTT. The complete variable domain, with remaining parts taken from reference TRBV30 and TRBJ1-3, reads SQTIHQWPATLVQPVGSPLSLECTVEGTSNPNLYWYRQAAGRGLQLLFYSVGIGQISSEVPQNLSASRPQDRQFILSSKKLLLSDSGFYLCAWRLPEGASGNTIYFGEGSWLTVV.

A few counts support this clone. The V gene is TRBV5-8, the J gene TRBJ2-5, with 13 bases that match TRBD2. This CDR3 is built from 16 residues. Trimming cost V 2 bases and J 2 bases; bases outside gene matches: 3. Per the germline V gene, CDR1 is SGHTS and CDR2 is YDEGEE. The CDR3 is CASSFGTSGEQETQYF. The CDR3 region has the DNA TGTGCCAGCAGCTTCGGGACTAGCGGGGAACAAGAGACCCAGTACTTC.

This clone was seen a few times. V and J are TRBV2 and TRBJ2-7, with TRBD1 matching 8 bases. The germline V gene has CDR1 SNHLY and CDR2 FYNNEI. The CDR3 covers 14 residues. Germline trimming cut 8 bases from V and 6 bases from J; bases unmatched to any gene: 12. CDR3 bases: TGTGCCAGCCTGGGCCAGGGGGCTCCCGCCGAGCAGTACTTC. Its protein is CASLGQGAPAEQYF.

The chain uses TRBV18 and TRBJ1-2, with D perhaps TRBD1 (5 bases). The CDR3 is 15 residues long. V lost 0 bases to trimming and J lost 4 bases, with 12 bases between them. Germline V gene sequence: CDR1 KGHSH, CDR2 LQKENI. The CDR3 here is CASSPPGGASYGYTF. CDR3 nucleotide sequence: TGTGCCAGCTCACCACCGGGAGGGGCGAGCTATGGCTACACCTTC.

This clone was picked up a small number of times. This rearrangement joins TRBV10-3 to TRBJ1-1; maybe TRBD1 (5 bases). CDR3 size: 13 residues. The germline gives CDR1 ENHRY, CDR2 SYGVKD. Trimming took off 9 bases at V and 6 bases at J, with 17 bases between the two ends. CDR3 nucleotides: TGTGCCATACGGGGAGGGGCGCTCGCTGAAGCTTTCTTT. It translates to CAIRGGALAEAFF.

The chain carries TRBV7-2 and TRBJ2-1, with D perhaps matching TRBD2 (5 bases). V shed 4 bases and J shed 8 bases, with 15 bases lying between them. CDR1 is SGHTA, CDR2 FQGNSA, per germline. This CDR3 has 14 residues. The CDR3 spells CASSYYREYDEQFF. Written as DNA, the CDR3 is TGTGCCAGCAGCTACTATAGGGAGTACGATGAGCAGTTCTTC.

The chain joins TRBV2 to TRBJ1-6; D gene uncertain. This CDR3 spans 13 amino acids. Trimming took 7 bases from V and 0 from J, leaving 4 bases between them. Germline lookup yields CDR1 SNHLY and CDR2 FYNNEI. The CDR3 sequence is CASMSSYNSPLHF. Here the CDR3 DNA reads TGTGCCAGCATGAGCTCCTATAATTCACCCCTCCACTTT. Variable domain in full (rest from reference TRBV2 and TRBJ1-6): EPEVTQTPSHQVTQMGQEVILRCVPISNHLYFYWYRQILGQKVEFLVSFYNNEISEKSEIFDDQFSVERPDGSNFTLKIRSTKLEDSAMYFCASMSSYNSPLHFGNGTRLTVT.

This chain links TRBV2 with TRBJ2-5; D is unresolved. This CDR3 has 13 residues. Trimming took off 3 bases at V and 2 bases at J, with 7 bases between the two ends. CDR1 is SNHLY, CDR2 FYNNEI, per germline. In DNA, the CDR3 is TGTGCCAGCAGTGATGGGCTACAAGAGACCCAGTACTTC. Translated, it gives CASSDGLQETQYF.